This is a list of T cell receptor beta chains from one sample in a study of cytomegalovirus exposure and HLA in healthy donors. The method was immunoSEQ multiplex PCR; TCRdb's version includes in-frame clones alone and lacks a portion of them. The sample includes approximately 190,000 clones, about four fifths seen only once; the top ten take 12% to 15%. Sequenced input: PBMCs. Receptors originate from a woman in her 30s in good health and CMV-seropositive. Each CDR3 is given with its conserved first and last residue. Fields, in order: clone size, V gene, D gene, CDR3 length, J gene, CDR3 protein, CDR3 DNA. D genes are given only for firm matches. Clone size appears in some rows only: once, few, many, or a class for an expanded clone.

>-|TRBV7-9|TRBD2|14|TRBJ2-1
CSSGTVAGFNEQFF
TGTTCCAGCGGAACCGTAGCGGGGTTCAATGAGCAGTTCTTC
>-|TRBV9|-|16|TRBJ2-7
CASSVAVGSEFYEQYF
TGTGCCAGCAGCGTAGCGGTCGGTAGCGAGTTCTACGAGCAGTACTTC
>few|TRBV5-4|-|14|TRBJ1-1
CASRPTGPNTEAFF
TGTGCCAGCAGACCTACAGGGCCTAACACTGAAGCTTTCTTT
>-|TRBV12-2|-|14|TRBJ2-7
CASRSSASSYGQYF
TGTGCAAGTCGCTCCTCAGCGTCCTCCTACGGGCAGTACTTC
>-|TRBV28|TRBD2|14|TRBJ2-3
CASRTAGEADTQYF
TGTGCCAGCAGGACAGCGGGAGAGGCAGATACGCAGTATTTT
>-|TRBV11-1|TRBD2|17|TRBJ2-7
CASSFPPGLAGAYEQYF
TGTGCCAGCAGCTTTCCCCCGGGACTAGCGGGGGCCTACGAGCAGTACTTC
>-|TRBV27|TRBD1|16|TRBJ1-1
CASSLLPGQGDTEAFF
TGTGCCAGCAGTTTGCTGCCGGGACAGGGGGACACTGAAGCTTTCTTT
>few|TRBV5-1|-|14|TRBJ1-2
CASSLISGNYGYTF
TGCGCCAGCAGCTTGATCTCGGGTAACTATGGCTACACCTTC
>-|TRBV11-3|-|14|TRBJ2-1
CASSLVSLAHEQFF
TGTGCCAGCAGCTTAGTCTCCCTGGCACATGAGCAGTTCTTC
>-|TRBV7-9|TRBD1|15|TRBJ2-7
CASSIRDRGGYEQYF
TGTGCCAGCAGCATCCGGGACAGGGGCGGGTACGAGCAGTACTTC
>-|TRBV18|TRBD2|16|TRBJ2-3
CASSPPISGGSDTQYF
TGTGCCAGCTCACCACCCATCAGCGGGGGGTCGGATACGCAGTATTTT
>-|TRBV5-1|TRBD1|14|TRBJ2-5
CASRAGQGKETQYF
TGCGCCAGCAGAGCGGGACAGGGAAAAGAGACCCAGTACTTC
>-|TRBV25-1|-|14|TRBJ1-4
CASGPTVTNEKLFF
TGTGCCAGCGGACCGACAGTAACTAATGAAAAACTGTTTTTT
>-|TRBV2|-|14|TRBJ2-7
CASSGRRVAYEQYF
TGTGCCAGCAGTGGGAGGAGGGTAGCCTACGAGCAGTACTTC
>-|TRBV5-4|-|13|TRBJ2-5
CASSDGLQETQYF
TGTGCCAGCAGCGATGGGCTCCAAGAGACCCAGTACTTC
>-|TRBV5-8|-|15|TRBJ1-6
CASSSFDTSNSPLHF
TGTGCCAGCAGCTCTTTCGACACGAGTAATTCACCCCTCCACTTT
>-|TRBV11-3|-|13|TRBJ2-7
CASSLSEGYEQYF
TGTGCCAGCAGCTTATCTGAGGGCTACGAGCAGTACTTC
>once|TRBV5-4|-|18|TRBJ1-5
CASSLMGAWVGSNQPQHF
TGTGCCAGCAGCTTGATGGGGGCTTGGGTCGGGAGCAATCAGCCCCAGCATTTT